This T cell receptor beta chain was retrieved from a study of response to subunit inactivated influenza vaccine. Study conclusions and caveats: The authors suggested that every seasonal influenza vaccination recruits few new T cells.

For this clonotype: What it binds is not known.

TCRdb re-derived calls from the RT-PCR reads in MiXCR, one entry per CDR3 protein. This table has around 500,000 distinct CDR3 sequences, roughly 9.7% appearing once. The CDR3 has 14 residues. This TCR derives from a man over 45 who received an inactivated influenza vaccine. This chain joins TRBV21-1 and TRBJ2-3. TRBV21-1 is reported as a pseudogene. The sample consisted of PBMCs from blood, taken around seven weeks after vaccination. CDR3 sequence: CASSKRRDTDTQYF. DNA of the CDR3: TGTGCCAGCAGCAAACGACGCGACACAGATACGCAGTATTTT.